The 14 T cell receptor beta chains listed next were all sequenced from one sample in a study of OX40 agonist ivuxolimab in advanced cancers. This table comes from immunoSEQ multiplex PCR, and its TCRdb copy is limited to in-frame clones, with some not included. There are roughly 76,000 clones in the sample; about 83% occur only once, and approximately 25% lies in the top ten. Sequences were derived from CD4+ or CD8+ T cells sorted from blood, sampled in a trial of the OX40 agonist ivuxolimab. These receptors were collected from an adult with an advanced solid tumor such as melanoma, head and neck, liver or kidney cancer.

Worth noting for this clone: The junction departs from the called germline gene at one end, perhaps through a read error. CDR3 amino acids: CASREGGARYQETQYF. CDR3 coding DNA: TGTGCCAGCAGAGAAGGGGGGGCGCGGTACCAAGAGACCCAGTACTTC. The J gene is TRBJ2-5, the V gene TRBV6-1; D is perhaps TRBD2 (7 bases). The germline V gene encodes CDR1 MNHNS and CDR2 SASEGT. The CDR3 has 16 residues.

The chain recombines TRBV30 with TRBJ1-4; weak D call: TRBD1 (5 bases). V was shortened by 5 bases and J by 6 bases, with 19 bases between the two germline ends. This CDR3 is built from 15 residues. Germline CDR1 reads GTSNPN; CDR2 reads SVGIG (reference sequence). The CDR3 region has the DNA TGTGCCTGGCAACCCCCCGGGGGGTTTTATGAAAAACTGTTTTTT. It encodes CAWQPPGGFYEKLFF.

This clone was seen only a few times. This chain links TRBV29-1 with TRBJ2-2; no firm D call. There are 15 residues in the CDR3. Trimming cost V 7 bases and J 0 bases, with 15 bases left between them. Germline-derived CDR1 and CDR2 are SQVTM and ANQGSEA. CDR3 bases: TGCAGCGCGTGGTTGAGTCGCGCGAACACCGGGGAGCTGTTTTTT. Translating it yields CSAWLSRANTGELFF.

The chain uses TRBV2 and TRBJ1-1; 7 nucleotides line up with TRBD1. Unmatched junction bases numbered 9, after V lost 6 bases and J lost 2 bases. This CDR3 contains 15 residues. Per the germline V gene, CDR1 is SNHLY and CDR2 is FYNNEI. Written as DNA, the CDR3 is TGTGCCAGCAGAGAGGGACAGCCCCCCAACACTGAAGCTTTCTTT. It translates to CASREGQPPNTEAFF.

The J gene is TRBJ2-1, the V gene TRBV7-6, with 8 bases identical to TRBD1. Germline V lookup: CDR1 SGHVS, CDR2 FNYEAQ. The V and J ends lost 5 bases and 5 bases, in that order; junction bases with no gene match: 11. The CDR3 is 16 amino acids. CDR3 DNA: TGTGCCAGCAGCCTAGGGAGGACAGGGCTGGACAATGAGCAGTTCTTC. Its translation: CASSLGRTGLDNEQFF.

The J gene is TRBJ2-3, the V gene TRBV9, with D perhaps TRBD1 (7 bases). The CDR3 is 15 residues long. The V end was cut by 3 bases, the J end by 3 bases, with 14 bases between. CDR1 and CDR2 (germline): SGDLS, YYNGEE. The CDR3 DNA reads TGTGCCAGCAGCGCAAGGAGGGGGCCTACAGATACGCAGTATTTT. Translating gives CASSARRGPTDTQYF.

This clone was observed once. The chain is built from TRBV7-6 and TRBJ2-5, with 14 bases fitting TRBD2. CDR1 is SGHVS, CDR2 FNYEAQ, per germline. V trimming: 4 bases; J trimming: 10 bases; junction bases outside the gene matches: 17. The CDR3 runs to 18 residues. The CDR3 region is CASSSWTSGGPRVRGQYF. For the CDR3, the DNA is TGTGCCAGCAGCTCCTGGACTAGCGGGGGGCCCCGGGTCCGAGGCCAGTACTTC.

The chain joins TRBV2 to TRBJ2-5, with D possibly called TRBD1 or TRBD2 (7 bases each). Per germline, CDR1 SNHLY and CDR2 FYNNEI. Trimming removed 7 bases at V and 11 bases at J, with 20 bases between. CDR3 size: 13 residues. The CDR3 nucleotides are TGTGCCAGCATCCTCAGGGGGGGGTTTGAGCAGTACTTC. It is translated as CASILRGGFEQYF.

The CDR3 loop reads CASSFLKASGTSLNEQFF. In DNA, the CDR3 is TGTGCCAGCAGCTTTCTCAAAGCGTCGGGGACGTCCTTGAATGAGCAGTTCTTC. The rearrangement uses TRBV11-2 and TRBJ2-1; D may be TRBD1 or TRBD2 (5 bases each). The CDR3 is 18 amino acids. The V gene lost 3 bases and the J gene lost 7 bases, with 25 bases spanning the gap. The V gene's germline CDR1 is SGHAT and CDR2 FQNNGV.

The V call is TRBV5-6, the J call TRBJ2-7; no firm D call. Germline V lookup: CDR1 SGHDT, CDR2 YYEEEE. V was cut by 2 bases and J by 3 bases, with 18 bases left in between. The CDR3 spans 16 residues. CDR3 sequence reads: CASSLSSGAVYYEQYF. The DNA of the CDR3 is TGTGCCAGCAGCTTAAGTTCGGGCGCGGTTTACTACGAGCAGTACTTC.

The CDR3, as DNA: TGCGCCAGCAGTGGACTAGCGGTAAGCGAGCAGTACTTC. Translating gives CASSGLAVSEQYF. V is TRBV10-2 and J is TRBJ2-7, with TRBD2 matching over 9 bases. Looked up from germline, CDR1 is WSHSY and CDR2 is SAAADI. V shed 4 bases, J shed 6 bases, and the junction held 4 bases outside the gene matches. The CDR3 is 13 amino acids.

To note about this clone: The junction and the germline gene differ at one end; a read error may be behind it. The CDR3 DNA sequence: TGTGCCAGCGGCTTAGTGAACACTGAAGCTTTCTTT. It translates to CASGLVNTEAFF. The genes are TRBV5-6 and TRBJ1-1; D is unclear. Germline CDR1 SGHDT, CDR2 YYEEEE. This CDR3 has 12 amino acids.

This clone has only a few counts. CDR3 in amino acids: CASSFSKPQGATSGANVLTF. CDR3 DNA: TGCGCCAGCAGCTTCTCAAAGCCGCAGGGGGCGACCTCTGGGGCCAACGTCCTGACTTTC. The chain recombines TRBV4-1 with TRBJ2-6, with 8 positions matching TRBD1. This CDR3 is built from 20 residues. V lost 5 bases and J lost 0; bases outside the gene matches: 15. Per the germline V gene, CDR1 is MGHRA and CDR2 is YSYEKL.

DNA for the CDR3: TGCAGCGCCCAGACGGGGGGTAATTCACCCCTCCACTTT. This sequence encodes CSAQTGGNSPLHF. This chain links TRBV29-1 with TRBJ1-6; the D gene is possibly TRBD1 (5 bases). Germline CDR1 is SQVTM and CDR2 is ANQGSEA. CDR3 size: 13 residues. Trimming removed 7 bases from V and 6 bases from J, with 13 bases in between.